The T cell receptor beta chain under discussion was sequenced for a study of blood T cell repertoires in COVID-19 (dated by TCRdb to 2020 to 2022). Turning to the overall study: The collaborator samples originated in the United States, Italy and Spain and spanned the acute and convalescent phases of COVID-19. The material from the prospective study consisted of cDNA or gDNA derived from T cells, B-cell-depleted T cells, or PBMCs. The dataset comprised deeply sampled blood TCRbeta repertoires from subjects exposed to, actively infected with, or recovered from COVID-19. The repertoires were made available in a free public database intended to serve as a resource for research on the immune response to SARS-CoV-2. The samples were drawn from two sources: the first 160 participants of the ongoing ImmuneRACE study, and approximately 1,300 subjects contributed by 6 global collaborators. The sample metadata nearly always contained a de-identified subject ID, COVID-19 status, age in years and sex. Where available, HLA class I and class II types were taken from metadata supplied by the sample provider and were not determined by assay-based typing. Overall study results and their limits: Clinical and demographic metadata were provided uncurated, with the amount varying by source and participant.

Including the terminal cysteine and phenylalanine, the CDR3 comprises 14 residues. Only CDR3 DNA is held: 42 bases, read in frame from base 1. Relative to germline, V is 1 base shorter and J is 10 bases shorter, with 11 bases between their ends. For CDR1 and CDR2, the germline V gene (reference sequence) lists LGHDT and YNNKEL. With respect to this clone: What antigen it recognizes has not been identified. No base-level quality is on record; no much larger clone is a single base apart.

TCRbeta CDR3 regions were amplified from genomic DNA using the immunoSEQ Assay, a bias-controlled multiplex PCR. Concerning the study's data processing: Within the assay, amplification of reference gene primers was used to estimate how many nucleated cells each sample contained. To quantify the absolute abundance of each unique TCRbeta CDR3 rearrangement, sequence reads were collapsed and filtered. For each sample, productive Simpson clonality was calculated as the square root of Simpson's diversity index across productive rearrangements. TCRdb took over this immuneACCESS table, retaining in-frame rearrangements with V and J assigned. Such tables are incomplete; in checked studies, under half of the missing clones stem from an unresolved V gene, and the remainder is unexplained. V, J and clone size are those of that table, while D and trimming were read from the DNA. The sample table contains some 340,000 clones; only one count was recorded for 85% to 95% of them. The top ten constitute about 4% of the sample.

Enrolling through a virtual design, the prospective study's participants ranged in age from roughly 18 to 95 years and lived across approximately 25 United States geographic areas. Cohort assignment in the prospective study relied on participant-reported clinical history from a screening survey and a study questionnaire. A participant counted as exposed if, within 2 weeks of entering the study, that participant had been in contact with someone who had a PCR-confirmed or clinician-diagnosed COVID-19 case. Each participant in the prospective study had whole blood, serum and a nasopharyngeal or oropharyngeal swab collected by mobile phlebotomists. Over a roughly 2-month period, participants in the prospective study had the option of providing additional blood draws and questionnaires. Prospective study blood samples were shipped either frozen or at room temperature before DNA extraction.

This TCR was recovered from a woman younger than 45 who had been exposed to COVID-19. The material sequenced was PBMCs or T cells enriched from blood (not recorded which). The chain is assembled from TRBV3-1 (or the pseudogene TRBV3-2) and TRBJ1-6; no D gene is confidently identified. The DNA reads TGTGCCAGCAGCCAAGTATCACGAACATCACCCCTCCACTTT. This is translated as CASSQVSRTSPLHF.